One sample yielded the 26 T cell receptor beta chains listed below, sequenced in a study of cytomegalovirus exposure and HLA in healthy donors. Sequencing was performed with immunoSEQ multiplex PCR; in TCRdb, only in-frame clones are kept and a portion is missing. The data show 110,000 to 150,000 clones, about 83% seen once. The specimen sequenced was PBMCs. Every receptor here comes from a woman in her twenties or thirties in good health and CMV-seronegative.

The chain is built from TRBV7-9 and TRBJ1-4, with 10 bases lining up with TRBD1. The V segment lost 8 bases and the J segment 5 bases; nucleotides outside the gene matches: 5. Germline-derived CDR1 and CDR2 are SEHNR and FQNEAQ (reference sequence). The CDR3 extends over 14 amino acids. CDR3 DNA: TGTGCCAGCTCCCGGACAGGGGGGAATGAAAAACTGTTTTTT. Its translation: CASSRTGGNEKLFF.

The chain employs TRBV5-1 and TRBJ1-2; TRBD1 is a possible D gene (6 bases). The CDR3 totals 14 residues. Trimming left V 2 bases short and J 5 bases short, with 13 bases between. CDR1 and CDR2 from the germline V gene are SGHRS and YFSETQ. CDR3 coding DNA: TGCGCCAGCAGCTTAACTACAGGGCGGTATGGCTACACCTTC. It is translated as CASSLTTGRYGYTF. The complete variable domain, with remaining parts taken from reference TRBV5-1 and TRBJ1-2, reads KAGVTQTPRYLIKTRGQQVTLSCSPISGHRSVSWYQQTPGQGLQFLFEYFSETQRNKGNFPGRFSGRQFSNSRSEMNVSTLELGDSALYLCASSLTTGRYGYTFGSGTRLTVV.

The rearrangement links TRBV7-3 to TRBJ2-2; TRBD1 matches 7 bases. The CDR3 totals 15 residues. Trimming at V came to 5 bases and at J to 5 bases, leaving 8 bases not matched to a gene. Germline V lookup: CDR1 SGHTA, CDR2 FQGTGA. The CDR3 spells CASSLDRRGTGELFF. As DNA, the CDR3 is TGTGCCAGCAGCCTAGATCGCAGGGGGACCGGGGAGCTGTTTTTT.

This chain connects TRBV28 to TRBJ2-7; TRBD2 might be the D (6 bases). This CDR3 is built from 15 residues. The V and J ends lost 4 bases and 3 bases respectively, with 16 bases between them. Germline loops: CDR1 MDHEN, CDR2 SYDVKM. CDR3 coding DNA: TGTGCCAGCAGTTCCACGACAGCGGGTCGCTACGAGCAGTACTTC. Protein: CASSSTTAGRYEQYF. The whole variable domain, remainder taken from reference TRBV28 and TRBJ2-7, is DVKVTQSSRYLVKRTGEKVFLECVQDMDHENMFWYRQDPGLGLRLIYFSYDVKMKEKGDIPEGYSVSREKKERFSLILESASTNQTSMYLCASSSTTAGRYEQYFGPGTRLTVT.

The chain has TRBV11-2 and TRBJ2-7, with a possible D match to TRBD1 (6 bases). Per the germline V gene, CDR1 is SGHAT and CDR2 is FQNNGV. The CDR3 runs 15 residues. The germline V and J ends were trimmed by 4 bases and 2 bases, with 15 bases remaining between them. CDR3 DNA: TGTGCCAGCAGCTCGATCACGGGACACCCCTACGAGCAGTACTTC. This sequence encodes CASSSITGHPYEQYF.

The chain carries TRBV9 and TRBJ2-3, with 11 bases aligning to TRBD2. This CDR3 is built from 15 residues. The J segment lost 8 bases and the V segment lost 2 bases, leaving 7 bases of the junction unmatched. Germline V gene lookup returns CDR1 SGDLS and CDR2 YYNGEE. The CDR3: CASSVLAGGGGTQYF. CDR3 in DNA: TGTGCCAGCAGCGTCCTAGCGGGGGGAGGGGGTACGCAGTATTTT.

The chain carries TRBV30 and TRBJ2-1, with TRBD2 identical over 9 bases. Germline V lookup: CDR1 GTSNPN, CDR2 SVGIG (reference sequence). This CDR3 contains 17 residues. V lost 4 bases to trimming and J lost 1 base; unmatched junction nucleotides: 11. The CDR3 nucleotides read TGTGCCTGGACCCTACACCCTAGCGGGGCTTCCTACAATGAGCAGTTCTTC. Its protein is CAWTLHPSGASYNEQFF.

This chain joins TRBV18 and TRBJ2-7; 8 positions agree with TRBD1. In germline, CDR1 is KGHSH, CDR2 LQKENI. The trim removed 5 bases at V and 0 bases at J, leaving 6 bases unmatched. The CDR3 consists of 15 residues. The CDR3 DNA is TGTGCCAGCTCAGCCCGGGACAGGAGCTCCTACGAGCAGTACTTC. It specifies CASSARDRSSYEQYF.

The rearrangement uses TRBV5-6 and TRBJ1-1; 8 nucleotides agree with TRBD1. Germline-derived CDR1 and CDR2 are SGHDT and YYEEEE. This CDR3 is built from 16 residues. Trimming took 4 bases from V and 4 from J; bases not matched to a gene: 12. The DNA of the CDR3 is TGTGCCAGCAGCCCCAGCCTCCAAGACAGGGGCACTGAAGCTTTCTTT. Translation: CASSPSLQDRGTEAFF.

This chain uses TRBV10-3 with TRBJ2-3; 10 bases agree with TRBD2. Germline trimming cut 1 base from V and 4 bases from J; bases unmatched to any gene: 5. This CDR3 has 16 residues. The V gene's germline CDR1 is ENHRY and CDR2 SYGVKD. DNA of the CDR3: TGTGCCATCAGTGAGTGGAGCGGGGGGGTTGCAGATACGCAGTATTTT. Its translation is CAISEWSGGVADTQYF.

The chain links TRBV5-6 to TRBJ1-6; D unresolved. Germline CDR1 reads SGHDT; CDR2 reads YYEEEE. The V end lost 4 bases, the J end lost 13 bases, and 15 bases lay between the germline ends. This CDR3 region has 13 residues. As DNA, the CDR3 is TGTGCCAGCAGCGGATTAACAGCTGGTCCCCTCCACTTT. Translation: CASSGLTAGPLHF.

The chain uses TRBV14 and TRBJ2-5, with 8 bases that match TRBD2. V dropped 4 bases and J dropped 3; count of bases not matched to a gene: 16. The CDR3 length is 18 residues. Germline V gene data show CDR1 as SGHDN and CDR2 as FVKESK. CDR3 in amino acids: CASSPRDWTSHRKETQYF. The CDR3 coding sequence is TGTGCCAGCAGCCCCCGAGACTGGACTAGCCACCGAAAAGAGACCCAGTACTTC.

This clone was observed a handful of times. The chain has TRBV4-2 and TRBJ2-7; D is unclear. The germline V gene encodes CDR1 LGHNA and CDR2 YNFKEQ. V was trimmed by 1 base and J by 4 bases, leaving 8 bases between them. The CDR3 totals 13 residues. The CDR3 is CASSQAAAYEQYF. CDR3 nucleotides: TGTGCCAGCAGCCAAGCGGCAGCGTACGAGCAGTACTTC.

This clone was found a few times. The chain joins TRBV6-6 to TRBJ2-7, with D possibly being TRBD1 (6 bases). The CDR3 has 13 amino acids. V was shortened by 2 bases and J by 6 bases, with 11 bases between the two germline ends. Per germline, CDR1 MNHNY and CDR2 SVGAGI (reference sequence). CDR3 coding DNA: TGTGCCAGCAGTTACAACCCAGGGGCCGAGCAGTACTTC. This sequence encodes CASSYNPGAEQYF.

This chain uses TRBV6-5 with TRBJ1-2; no clear D. Trimming pared 8 bases from V and 7 bases from J, leaving 17 bases between. The CDR3 runs to 13 residues. CDR1 MNHEY and CDR2 SVGAGI come from the germline V gene. Written as DNA, the CDR3 is TGTGCCAGCGGTAACACCGGGAAGCTTGGCTACACCTTC. It encodes CASGNTGKLGYTF.

The V and J genes are TRBV30 and TRBJ1-2; maybe TRBD1 (6 bases). CDR3 length: 13 amino acids. The V end was cut by 4 bases, the J end by 3 bases, with 12 bases between. Germline loops: CDR1 GTSNPN, CDR2 SVGIG (reference sequence). The chain's CDR3 is CAWTIQGYYGYTF. In nucleotides, the CDR3 is TGTGCCTGGACCATACAGGGTTACTATGGCTACACCTTC.

J is TRBJ1-2 and V is TRBV6-5; weak D call: TRBD1 (5 bases). This CDR3 has 14 residues. Germline V gene data show CDR1 as MNHEY and CDR2 as SVGAGI. Between the trimmed V and J ends, which lost 5 bases and 0 bases, there was a span of 10 bases. The DNA of the CDR3 is TGTGCCAGCAGTGGGGCCAGGACTAACTATGGCTACACCTTC. It yields the protein CASSGARTNYGYTF.

V is TRBV5-6 and J is TRBJ2-2; D unresolved. CDR1 SGHDT and CDR2 YYEEEE come from the germline V gene. The CDR3 is 16 residues long. V gave up 0 bases and J gave up 4 bases, with 13 bases separating them. The CDR3 nucleotides read TGTGCCAGCAGCTTGGCCGTTTTGAGGCGCACCGGGGAGCTGTTTTTT. Translated, it gives CASSLAVLRRTGELFF.

This clone was recorded once. This chain connects TRBV5-1 to TRBJ2-1; no definite D call. The CDR3 consists of 15 residues. Deletions cut 4 bases from V and 4 bases from J, with 15 bases between. Germline V gene lookup returns CDR1 SGHRS and CDR2 YFSETQ. CDR3 amino acids: CASSVDNSLYNEQFF. CDR3 bases: TGCGCCAGCAGCGTCGACAATTCCCTTTACAATGAGCAGTTCTTC. Full variable domain (missing parts from reference TRBV5-1 and TRBJ2-1): KAGVTQTPRYLIKTRGQQVTLSCSPISGHRSVSWYQQTPGQGLQFLFEYFSETQRNKGNFPGRFSGRQFSNSRSEMNVSTLELGDSALYLCASSVDNSLYNEQFFGPGTRLTVL.

This clone was counted between two and nine times. The V and J genes are TRBV15 and TRBJ2-7, with 7 bases aligning to TRBD1. J gave up 3 bases and V 1 base, and 3 bases lay outside the gene matches. CDR1 and CDR2 from the germline V gene are LNHNV and YYDKDF (reference sequence). The CDR3 loop spans 14 amino acids. The CDR3 DNA is TGTGCCACCAGCAGAGGACAGGGCTACTACGAGCAGTACTTC. Protein product: CATSRGQGYYEQYF.

The chain has TRBV5-4 and TRBJ1-1; 9 positions agree with TRBD1. There are 14 residues in the CDR3. V trimming: 9 bases; J trimming: 2 bases; junction bases outside the gene matches: 8. The germline CDR1 and CDR2 sequences are SGHNT and YYREEE (reference sequence). The CDR3 sequence: CAIVRDRDNTEAFF. The CDR3 coding sequence is TGTGCCATCGTTAGGGACAGGGATAACACTGAAGCTTTCTTT.

The chain uses TRBV6-5 and TRBJ2-2, with 8 bases that match TRBD1. The CDR3 is made up of 15 amino acids. Germline V lookup: CDR1 MNHEY, CDR2 SVGAGI. V was pared by 6 bases and J by 4 bases, with 7 bases of the junction left unmatched. The CDR3 protein is CASSRRQGTTGELFF. CDR3 coding DNA: TGTGCCAGCAGCCGTCGACAGGGGACCACCGGGGAGCTGTTTTTT.

V and J are TRBV6-5 and TRBJ1-2; 7 bases are shared with TRBD1. From germline, CDR1 is MNHEY and CDR2 SVGAGI. This CDR3 is built from 14 residues. With 7 bases clipped from V and 3 bases from J, the junction kept 8 bases outside the gene matches. CDR3 loop: CASTSSTGYYGYTF. DNA of the CDR3: TGTGCCAGCACCTCATCGACAGGGTACTATGGCTACACCTTC.

This rearrangement joins TRBV5-6 to TRBJ2-5; possible D gene TRBD1, 6 bases. Deletions cut 4 bases from V and 2 bases from J, with 9 bases between. This CDR3 comprises 13 residues. Looked up from germline, CDR1 is SGHDT and CDR2 is YYEEEE. This CDR3 reads CASSTDRQETQYF. The CDR3 coding sequence is TGTGCCAGCAGCACCGACAGGCAAGAGACCCAGTACTTC.

The CDR3 here is CASFTGGTGANVLTF. Here the CDR3 DNA reads TGTGCCAGCTTCACGGGGGGGACTGGGGCCAACGTCCTGACTTTC. The V and J genes are TRBV6-1 and TRBJ2-6, with 8 bases fitting TRBD2. The germline V gene has CDR1 MNHNS and CDR2 SASEGT. J gave up 2 bases and V 8 bases, and 5 bases lay outside the gene matches. The CDR3 contains 15 residues.

This chain connects TRBV6-5 to TRBJ2-3; a weak D match, TRBD1 (5 bases). The germline V gene encodes CDR1 MNHEY and CDR2 SVGAGI. V was clipped by 6 bases and J by 4 bases, with 17 bases between them. The CDR3 runs to 15 residues. The CDR3: CASRRQTLVSDTQYF. As DNA, the CDR3 is TGTGCCAGCAGAAGACAGACATTGGTGTCAGATACGCAGTATTTT.